This TCR beta chain emerged from a study of early T cells in non-severe SARS-CoV-2 infection (dated by TCRdb to 2020 to 2022). Background on the whole study: TCR sequencing used bulk RNA from unsorted whole blood, so alpha and beta chains could not be paired. Overall study results and their limits: Matching against VDJdb was skewed toward anti-spike CD8 responses, likely underestimated virus-specific expansions, and missed private and CD4 specificities.

The table lists this clonotype with many counts. Its antigen remains undetermined. No base quality values were provided; no much bigger clone lies one nucleotide off. Set within a cohort of healthcare workers in London, UK, this nested case-control study involved weekly PCR testing of nasopharyngeal swabs along with blood sampling. Healthcare workers were enrolled in the week of the UK lockdown, from 23 to 31 March 2020, and were followed every week for up to 16 weeks. Library prep was done by 5' RACE. Sequencing used a NextSeq 500. Unique molecular identifiers were attached to individual cDNA molecules in the TCR library protocol so that sequencing error and PCR bias could be corrected. Sequencing covered both TCR alpha and beta chains, and within each sample the abundances of alpha and beta sequences were tightly co-correlated. Turning to the authors' computational methods: V gene, J gene and CDR3 annotation of TCR sequences was performed with Decombinator V4. TCRs were defined as expanded if a significant change between any two time points was detected under a Poisson model with p below 0.0001. TCR abundances were normalised to the total number of TCRs sequenced in each sample and reported as counts per million. TRAV1-2 paired with TRAJ12, TRAJ20 or TRAJ33 defined MAIT TCRs, while TRAV10 paired with TRAJ18 defined iNKT TCRs. VDJdb, accessed 1 November 2021, was searched for CMV, EBV and SARS-CoV-2 annotated TCRs, excluding TCRs annotated for multiple antigens. The public reads were reanalyzed by TCRdb: fastp trimming at Q25, MiXCR alignment, in-frame beta chains only. Identical CDR3 proteins give one entry, which carries the most common genes and DNA. The V and J calls were not made by the authors but by TCRdb's processing. This sample gives 60,000 or so distinct CDR3 sequences in total; approximately 11% of them show up just once. The ten largest clonotypes hold 1.7% of the sample.

The CDR1 and CDR2 encoded by the germline V gene (reference sequence) are DFQATT and SNEGSKA. The V end loses 0 bases and the J end loses 1 base, and a stretch of 12 bases separates them. The CDR3 goes from the cysteine to the phenylalanine over 15 residues. This entry keeps only the CDR3 DNA: 45 bases, framed from base 1. The sequence is built from TRBV20-1 and TRBJ2-5, with the D gene call left open. The sequencing sample was made of whole blood. This receptor was taken from an adult who was a healthcare worker with PCR-confirmed SARS-CoV-2 infection or an uninfected control (not recorded which). The CDR3: CSARDPLVRQETQYF. The bases are TGCAGTGCTAGAGATCCCCTAGTCCGCCAAGAGACCCAGTACTTC.